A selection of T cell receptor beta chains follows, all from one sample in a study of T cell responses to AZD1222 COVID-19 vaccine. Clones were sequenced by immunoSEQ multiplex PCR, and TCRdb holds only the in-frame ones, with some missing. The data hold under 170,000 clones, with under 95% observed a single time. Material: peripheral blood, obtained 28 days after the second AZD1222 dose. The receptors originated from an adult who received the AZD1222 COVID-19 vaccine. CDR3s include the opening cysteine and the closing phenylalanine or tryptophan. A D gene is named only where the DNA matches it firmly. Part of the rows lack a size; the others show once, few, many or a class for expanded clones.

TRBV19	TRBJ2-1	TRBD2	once	CASSDWTSGRGRFF	TGTGCCAGTAGTGATTGGACTAGCGGGAGAGGGCGGTTCTTC
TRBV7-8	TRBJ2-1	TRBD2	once	CASSLLAGGYNEQFF	TGTGCCAGCAGCTTATTAGCGGGAGGGTACAATGAGCAGTTCTTC
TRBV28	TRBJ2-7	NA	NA	CASAGSGYEQYF	TGTGCCAGCGCCGGTTCGGGCTACGAGCAGTACTTC
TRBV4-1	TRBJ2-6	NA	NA	CASSQDTRAGANVLTF	TGCGCCAGCAGCCAAGATACGAGGGCTGGGGCCAACGTCCTGACTTTC
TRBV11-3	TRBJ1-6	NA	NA	CASSLAGSGNSPLHF	TGTGCCAGCAGCTTAGCCGGAAGCGGCAATTCACCCCTCCACTTT
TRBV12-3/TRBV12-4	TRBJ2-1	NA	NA	CASSLVGGAEQFF	TGTGCCAGCAGTTTGGTCGGTGGCGCGGAGCAGTTCTTC
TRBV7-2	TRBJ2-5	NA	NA	CASSFLGTLLETQYF	TGTGCCAGCAGCTTTCTAGGAACTCTATTAGAGACCCAGTACTTC
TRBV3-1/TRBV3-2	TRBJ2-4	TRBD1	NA	CASSLRTGLAKNIQYF	TGTGCCAGCAGCCTCCGGACAGGGCTAGCCAAAAACATTCAGTACTTC
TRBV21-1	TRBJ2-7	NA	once	CASSKRSSSYEQYF	TGTGCCAGCAGCAAACGATCTAGCTCCTACGAGCAGTACTTC
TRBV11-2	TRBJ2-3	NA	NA	CASSSRQGRVTDTQYF	TGTGCCAGCAGCTCAAGACAGGGGAGGGTCACAGATACGCAGTATTTT
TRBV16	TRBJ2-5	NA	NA	CASSQSWAQETQYF	TGTGCCAGCAGCCAATCGTGGGCGCAAGAGACCCAGTACTTC
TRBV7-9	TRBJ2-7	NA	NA	CASSLRGRLIDEQYF	TGTGCCAGCAGCCTGCGAGGGAGACTGATTGACGAGCAGTACTTC
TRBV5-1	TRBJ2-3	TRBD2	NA	CASRLEAGVRTDTQYF	TGCGCCAGCAGATTGGAGGCGGGAGTGAGGACAGATACGCAGTATTTT